Listed below are T cell receptor beta chains from one sample, sequenced in a study of metastatic and nonmetastatic thyroid tumors. MiXCR reprocessed the PCR reads for TCRdb. The sample gives 60,000 to 85,000 clones, about 17% of which show up once; around 13% is in the top ten. The sequencing input was blood. The source of these receptors is a female donor with papillary thyroid cancer or a benign thyroid nodule (not recorded which). Some clones in this sample may be carry-over from other donors' samples. The CDR3 runs from the conserved cysteine through the conserved F or W. A D gene is named only where the DNA matches it firmly. Some rows mark clone size as missing; the rest say once, few, many or name a class of expanded clone.

d_call clone_size j_call v_call cdr3_aa cdr3_nt
. many TRBJ1-2 TRBV6-4 CASSDSSWGFNYGYTF TGTGCCAGCAGTGACTCGTCGTGGGGTTTTAACTATGGCTACACCTTC
. many TRBJ2-5 TRBV12-3/TRBV12-4 CASRAHGGETQYF TGTGCCAGCAGGGCCCACGGCGGCGAGACCCAGTACTTC
TRBD2 many TRBJ2-1 TRBV24-1 CATSERAGGVYNEQFF TGTGCCACCAGTGAGCGAGCGGGAGGGGTATACAATGAGCAGTTCTTC
TRBD1 few TRBJ2-2 TRBV6-2/TRBV6-3 CASSPGTDTGELFF TGTGCCAGCAGCCCCGGGACAGACACCGGGGAGCTGTTTTTT
TRBD2 many TRBJ2-7 TRBV6-1 CASSELGGGPYEQYF TGTGCCAGCAGTGAATTGGGGGGAGGGCCTTACGAGCAGTACTTC
. few TRBJ2-7 TRBV6-1 CASNGGIRHYEQYF TGTGCCAGCAATGGGGGAATAAGACACTACGAGCAGTACTTC
. . TRBJ1-3 TRBV5-1 CASSGRGLGPGNTIYF TGCGCCAGCAGCGGGCGAGGGTTGGGGCCTGGAAACACCATATATTTT
TRBD1 many TRBJ2-7 TRBV24-1 CATRLRMETGGSYEQYF TGTGCCACCAGGCTCAGGATGGAGACAGGGGGATCCTACGAGCAGTACTTC
. many TRBJ1-2 TRBV6-1 CASSFARDSPGYTF TGTGCCAGCAGTTTCGCCCGGGACTCCCCTGGGTACACCTTC
. many TRBJ2-1 TRBV19 CASSIVSLDYNEQFF TGTGCCAGTAGTATAGTAAGCCTTGATTACAATGAGCAGTTCTTC
TRBD1 many TRBJ1-4 TRBV6-1 CASSSETGEGEKLFF TGTGCCAGCAGTTCCGAGACAGGGGAAGGCGAAAAACTGTTTTTT
. few TRBJ1-1 TRBV10-3 CAISDQGLAEAFF TGTGCCATCAGTGACCAGGGTTTGGCTGAAGCTTTCTTT
TRBD1 many TRBJ2-2 TRBV25-1 CASSKDRLTGELFF TGTGCCAGCAGTAAGGACAGGCTCACCGGGGAGCTGTTTTTT
TRBD1 many TRBJ1-2 TRBV27 CASRGQGLYYGYTF TGTGCCAGCAGGGGACAGGGGCTATACTATGGCTACACCTTC
. many TRBJ2-7 TRBV12-3/TRBV12-4 CASSLGGSWDEQYF TGTGCCAGCAGTTTAGGTGGGAGCTGGGACGAGCAGTACTTC
. . TRBJ2-5 TRBV7-9 CASSTPVQETQYF TGTGCCAGCAGCACCCCTGTCCAAGAGACCCAGTACTTC
. . TRBJ2-7 TRBV5-4 CASSLERGGYEQYF TGTGCCAGCAGCTTGGAACGCGGCGGATACGAGCAGTACTTT
. many TRBJ2-7 TRBV7-9 CASRSLSSYEQYF TGTGCCAGCCGCTCTTTGAGCTCCTACGAGCAGTACTTC
TRBD1 many TRBJ2-5 TRBV24-1 CATSDHWTGTLQETQYF TGTGCCACCAGTGACCATTGGACAGGGACATTACAAGAGACCCAGTACTTC
TRBD1 . TRBJ1-1 TRBV5-1 CASSLAGTGRTEAFF TGCGCCAGCAGCTTGGCCGGGACAGGGAGGACTGAAGCTTTCTTT